The subject of this entry is one T cell receptor (beta chain). Germline V gene data show CDR1 as SGHTA and CDR2 as FQGNSA. This CDR3 is 15 amino acids long. J lost 2 bases, V lost 2 bases, and 1 base had no gene match. This entry is derived from a study of blood T cell repertoires in COVID-19. Study summary: PBMCs, B-cell-depleted T cells, or T cells were the source of the cDNA or gDNA that made up the material.

Source study methods: Scientists estimated how many nucleated cells there were by amplifying reference gene primers. Clones were sequenced by immunoSEQ multiplex PCR, and TCRdb holds only the in-frame ones, with some missing. That table supplies the V and J calls and clone size; D and trimming were determined from the DNA. The top ten clones hold 2% to 2.5% of a sample with approximately 130,000 clones, around 86% of them seen once. The clonotype comes from a man aged 50 to 60 with active COVID-19. The source material was peripheral blood. The rearrangement joins TRBV7-2 to TRBJ2-3; TRBD2 matches at 10 bases. The DNA of the CDR3 is TGTGCCAGCAGCTTAAGCGGGGGGGACACAGATACGCAGTATTTT. This gives the protein CASSLSGGDTDTQYF. Variable domain in full (rest from reference TRBV7-2 and TRBJ2-3): GAGVSQSPSNKVTEKGKDVELRCDPISGHTALYWYRQSLGQGLEFLIYFQGNSAPDKSGLPSDRFSAERTGGSVSTLTIQRTQQEDSAVYLCASSLSGGDTDTQYFGPGTRLTVL.